These 3 T cell receptor beta chains were all obtained from the same sample, sequenced in a study of CD8+CD57+ T cells in acquired aplastic anemia. Patients included in sequencing had previously demonstrated CD8+CD57+ cell expansion by flow cytometry. The template used for profiling TCR beta VDJ and CDR3 was genomic DNA. TCRdb fed the reads into MiXCR, producing one record per CDR3 protein. The repertoire includes about 160,000 distinct CDR3 sequences, about 64% of them detected once, and about 50% sits in the top ten. The sequenced sample was sorted CD4+, CD8+, or CD8+CD57+ T cells (not recorded which) from PBMCs. These receptors were collected from a human donor with aplastic anemia.

Remarks on this clonotype: One end of the junction fails to match germline, which may point to a read error. The chain uses TRBV5-1 and TRBJ2-5, with D unresolved. CDR1 and CDR2 from the germline V gene are SGHRS and YFSETQ. The CDR3 runs to 16 residues. In DNA, the CDR3 is TGCACCAGCAGCTTGGATATCGGCGGAGATGAAGAGACCCAGTACTTC. Translating it yields CTSSLDIGGDEETQYF.

The genes are TRBV20-1 and TRBJ1-6; the D gene is possibly TRBD1 (5 bases). This CDR3 has 17 amino acids. Germline V gives CDR1 DFQATT, CDR2 SNEGSKA (reference sequence). V lost 0 bases to trimming and J lost 1 base, with 13 bases between them. CDR3 loop: CSARDREGSSYNSPLHF. CDR3 in DNA: TGCAGTGCTAGAGATCGGGAGGGGAGTTCCTATAATTCACCCCTCCACTTT.

This chain connects TRBV9 to TRBJ1-2; D remains unclear. Trimming took 1 base from V and 0 from J, leaving 10 bases between them. Germline V gene lookup returns CDR1 SGDLS and CDR2 YYNGEE. The CDR3 has 15 amino acids. The CDR3 region is CASSVSKKANYGYTF. The CDR3 DNA reads TGTGCCAGCAGCGTATCCAAGAAAGCTAACTATGGCTACACCTTC.